This T cell receptor (beta chain) comes out of a study of blood T cell repertoires in COVID-19. As for the study in general: T cells, B-cell-depleted T cells, or PBMCs supplied cDNA or gDNA.

The table came from immunoSEQ multiplex PCR; TCRdb's copy has only in-frame clones and leaves some out. The table has around 150,000 clones, roughly 91% seen once. With 2 bases removed from V and 3 bases from J, the gap between germline ends came to 11 bases. Germline values: CDR1 SQVTM, CDR2 ANQGSEA. The CDR3 consists of 14 residues. This chain connects TRBV29-1 to TRBJ1-5; D gene unclear. The TCR comes from a woman aged 45 to 65 with acute or convalescent COVID-19. Sequences were obtained from peripheral blood. CDR3 DNA sequence: TGCAGCGTTGAAACGAGGGTAACCAATCAGCCCCAGCATTTT. This translates into CSVETRVTNQPQHF.